A single sample gave rise to the 24 T cell receptor beta chains below, sequenced in a study of control samples from healthy donors and cancer patients. Sequencing was performed with immunoSEQ multiplex PCR; in TCRdb, only in-frame clones are kept and a portion is missing. The table shows some 79,000 clones, with roughly 87% occurring only once. The sample consisted of blood. Source of these receptors: a woman aged 45-60 years in good health.

The rearrangement uses TRBV14 and TRBJ2-7; 10 positions agree with TRBD2. This CDR3 comprises 17 residues. V lost 3 bases, J lost 1 base, and 9 bases stayed unmatched. Germline CDR1 is SGHDN and CDR2 is FVKESK. The CDR3 spells CASSQASGLADSYEQYF. CDR3 coding DNA: TGTGCCAGCAGCCAGGCCTCAGGACTAGCGGATTCCTACGAGCAGTACTTC.

There are a few counts of this clone. The rearrangement joins TRBV18 to TRBJ2-4; D may correspond to TRBD1 or TRBD2 (5 bases each). CDR3 length equals 15 residues. Germline lookup yields CDR1 KGHSH and CDR2 LQKENI. V lost 2 bases and J 2 bases, leaving 10 bases between the germline ends. The CDR3 sequence is CASSPYEGTKNIQYF. The CDR3 coding sequence is TGTGCCAGCTCACCATATGAGGGGACCAAAAACATTCAGTACTTC.

V usage is TRBV27 and J usage is TRBJ2-2, with 12 bases identical to TRBD2. Germline CDR1 reads MNHEY; CDR2 reads SMNVEV (reference sequence). There are 17 residues in the CDR3. The V segment lost 6 bases and the J segment 2 bases; nucleotides outside the gene matches: 7. The DNA for the CDR3 is TGTGCCAGCAGACAATCCGGACTAGCGGGAAACACCGGGGAGCTGTTTTTT. This encodes CASRQSGLAGNTGELFF.

This clone appeared a single time. This chain links TRBV28 with TRBJ1-1, with 8 bases matching TRBD1. Germline assignment: CDR1 MDHEN and CDR2 SYDVKM. V lost 6 bases to trimming and J lost 3 bases; unmatched junction nucleotides: 9. The CDR3 runs to 15 residues. CDR3 nucleotides: TGTGCCAGCAGCCCCCCAGGGGGCAAGTACACTGAAGCTTTCTTT. Translated: CASSPPGGKYTEAFF.

The genes are TRBV5-1 and TRBJ2-7, with TRBD2 matching over 8 bases. The CDR3 runs 16 residues. In germline, CDR1 is SGHRS, CDR2 YFSETQ. V shed 0 bases and J 4 bases; nucleotides not matched to a gene: 9. CDR3 DNA: TGCGCCAGCAGCTTGGGGTTTACGGGAGGGAGATACGAGCAGTACTTC. Its protein product is CASSLGFTGGRYEQYF.

This rearrangement joins TRBV27 to TRBJ2-7; D uncertain. Trimming removed 4 bases from V and 3 bases from J, with 4 bases in between. The CDR3 has 11 amino acids. Germline values: CDR1 MNHEY, CDR2 SMNVEV (reference sequence). This CDR3 reads CASSSVYEQYF. The CDR3 DNA is TGTGCCAGCAGTTCAGTCTACGAGCAGTACTTC.

The chain has TRBV4-1 and TRBJ1-5, with D possibly matching TRBD1 (5 bases). Germline V CDR1 and CDR2: MGHRA, YSYEKL. The V gene lost 2 bases and the J gene lost 2 bases, with 7 bases spanning the gap. The CDR3 extends over 14 amino acids. This CDR3 reads CASSQWDGNQPQHF. CDR3 DNA sequence: TGCGCCAGCAGCCAATGGGACGGCAATCAGCCCCAGCATTTT.

The chain joins TRBV5-6 to TRBJ2-1, with D perhaps TRBD2 (5 bases). The length of the CDR3 is 15 residues. Germline V gives CDR1 SGHDT, CDR2 YYEEEE. The ends were cut back, 8 bases at V and 2 bases at J, with 17 bases in the middle. The CDR3, as DNA: TGTGCCAGAACTAAGCGGAGCGTTACCTACAATGAGCAGTTCTTC. It codes for CARTKRSVTYNEQFF. Combining the CDR3 with reference TRBV5-6 and TRBJ2-1 gives the whole variable domain DAGVTQSPTHLIKTRGQQVTLRCSPKSGHDTVSWYQQALGQGPQFIFQYYEEEERQRGNFPDRFSGHQFPNYSSELNVNALLLGDSALYLCARTKRSVTYNEQFFGPGTRLTVL.

This clone showed up just a few times. The V gene is TRBV19, the J gene TRBJ1-3; D gene unclear. The germline V gene has CDR1 LNHDA and CDR2 SQIVND (reference sequence). Trimming removed 8 bases at V and 0 bases at J, with 11 bases between. The CDR3 consists of 14 residues. DNA of the CDR3: TGTGCCAGTGTCCGGAAGGCCTCTGGAAACACCATATATTTT. Its protein product is CASVRKASGNTIYF. The variable domain in full, with the rest retrieved from reference TRBV19 and TRBJ1-3, is DGGITQSPKYLFRKEGQNVTLSCEQNLNHDAMYWYRQDPGQGLRLIYYSQIVNDFQKGDIAEGYSVSREKKESFPLTVTSAQKNPTAFYLCASVRKASGNTIYFGEGSWLTVV.

This clone was seen once. The V call is TRBV7-6, the J call TRBJ2-3; TRBD1 matches 7 bases. Germline lookup yields CDR1 SGHVS and CDR2 FNYEAQ. The CDR3 has 16 amino acids. The trim removed 6 bases at V and 2 bases at J, leaving 11 bases unmatched. The CDR3 sequence: CASRKGQERDTDTQYF. DNA of the CDR3: TGTGCCAGCAGGAAAGGACAGGAGAGGGACACAGATACGCAGTATTTT.

With respect to this clone: The junction departs from the called germline gene at one end, perhaps through a read error. The chain joins TRBV7-7 to TRBJ2-2; D may correspond to TRBD1 or TRBD2 (5 bases each). The CDR3 contains 16 residues. Germline loops: CDR1 SSHAT, CDR2 FNYEAQ (reference sequence). CDR3 sequence: CASSFALGVNTGELFF. The CDR3 region has the DNA TGTGCTAGCAGCTTTGCGTTGGGGGTGAACACCGGGGAGCTGTTTTTT.

The genes are TRBV10-3 and TRBJ2-3; D call uncertain. Germline assignment: CDR1 ENHRY and CDR2 SYGVKD. The CDR3 runs to 13 residues. V was shortened by 9 bases and J by 5 bases, with 15 bases between the two germline ends. Written as DNA, the CDR3 is TGTGCCATGGCGTTTGCTAGTGAAGATACGCAGTATTTT. It codes for CAMAFASEDTQYF.

Here the CDR3 DNA reads TGTGCCAGCAGCCTAAGCGGGCAGGGGGGCGAGCAGTACTTC. This gives the protein CASSLSGQGGEQYF. The chain employs TRBV28 and TRBJ2-7; a weak D match, TRBD1 (7 bases). There are 14 residues in the CDR3. CDR1 and CDR2 from the germline V gene are MDHEN and SYDVKM. Trimming took off 6 bases at V and 6 bases at J, with 18 bases between the two ends.

The chain links TRBV19 to TRBJ2-2, with D perhaps matching TRBD1 (6 bases). The CDR3 consists of 15 residues. From germline, CDR1 is LNHDA and CDR2 SQIVND (reference sequence). V dropped 3 bases and J dropped 1 base, with 9 bases sitting between them. The CDR3 coding sequence is TGTGCCAGTAGTATTCAACAGGGGAACACCGGGGAGCTGTTTTTT. This codes for CASSIQQGNTGELFF.

This chain connects TRBV5-1 to TRBJ2-1, with D possibly TRBD2 on 8 matching bases. V gave up 4 bases and J gave up 6 bases, with 17 bases separating them. The germline V gene encodes CDR1 SGHRS and CDR2 YFSETQ. The CDR3 length is 15 residues. In DNA, the CDR3 is TGCGCCAGCAGCAGGGACAGCGGGAGCGGCAATGAGCAGTTCTTC. Translation: CASSRDSGSGNEQFF. The whole variable domain, remainder taken from reference TRBV5-1 and TRBJ2-1, is KAGVTQTPRYLIKTRGQQVTLSCSPISGHRSVSWYQQTPGQGLQFLFEYFSETQRNKGNFPGRFSGRQFSNSRSEMNVSTLELGDSALYLCASSRDSGSGNEQFFGPGTRLTVL.

V and J are TRBV18 and TRBJ2-7; no clear D. The CDR3 contains 13 residues. The V gene's germline CDR1 is KGHSH and CDR2 LQKENI. Trimming took 0 bases from V and 1 from J, leaving 4 bases between them. The CDR3, as DNA: TGTGCCAGCTCACCACCAGCATCCTACGAGCAGTACTTC. The encoded protein is CASSPPASYEQYF.

The chain recombines TRBV19 with TRBJ2-7; possible D gene TRBD1, 5 bases. V lost 4 bases and J lost 3, with 25 bases in between. This CDR3 region has 18 residues. Germline V gene data show CDR1 as LNHDA and CDR2 as SQIVND (reference sequence). The CDR3 sequence: CASSTAYNTRVGDYEQYF. The CDR3 nucleotides read TGTGCCAGTAGTACAGCCTACAACACACGGGTAGGGGACTACGAGCAGTACTTC.

This chain joins TRBV6-5 and TRBJ1-2, with 7 bases that match TRBD1. CDR3 length: 16 residues. With V trimmed by 0 bases and J by 0 bases, 4 bases remained unmatched. Germline V lookup: CDR1 MNHEY, CDR2 SVGAGI. This chain's CDR3 is CASSYSLTGPNYGYTF. CDR3 in DNA: TGTGCCAGCAGTTACTCCCTGACAGGGCCTAACTATGGCTACACCTTC.

This sequence joins TRBV28 and TRBJ1-4; possibly TRBD1 for D (5 bases). This CDR3 region has 15 residues. The V and J ends lost 2 bases and 1 base respectively, with 8 bases between them. Per the germline V gene, CDR1 is MDHEN and CDR2 is SYDVKM. CDR3 nucleotides: TGTGCCAGCAGTTTAACGGGGGGAACTAATGAAAAACTGTTTTTT. Translated, it gives CASSLTGGTNEKLFF.

This clone was observed a handful of times. V usage is TRBV3-1 (or the pseudogene TRBV3-2) and J usage is TRBJ2-7; TRBD2 agrees at 8 bases. The ends lost 4 bases at V and 0 bases at J; junction bases unmatched: 5. Germline CDR1 LGHDT, CDR2 YNNKEL (reference sequence). This CDR3 region has 15 residues. CDR3 amino acids: CASSLAGSLSYEQYF. In nucleotides, the CDR3 is TGTGCCAGCAGCCTAGCGGGATCCCTCTCCTACGAGCAGTACTTC.

The chain links TRBV11-1 to TRBJ2-1; D gene uncertain. V shed 1 base and J shed 5 bases, with 3 bases lying between them. From germline, CDR1 is SGHAT and CDR2 FQDESV (reference sequence). CDR3 size: 12 residues. CDR3: CASSLGNNEQFF. The CDR3 DNA is TGTGCCAGCAGCTTAGGCAACAATGAGCAGTTCTTC.

This chain connects TRBV19 to TRBJ1-5, with TRBD1 matching over 7 bases. This CDR3 is 15 amino acids long. Unmatched junction bases numbered 6, after V lost 5 bases and J lost 2 bases. Germline V gene sequence: CDR1 LNHDA, CDR2 SQIVND (reference sequence). For the CDR3, the DNA is TGTGCCAGTAGTCCCCAGGGGGGTGGCAATCAGCCCCAGCATTTT. Translated, it gives CASSPQGGGNQPQHF.

This rearrangement joins TRBV19 to TRBJ1-2; maybe TRBD1 (6 bases). V lost 5 bases to trimming and J lost 4 bases, with 17 bases between them. Germline V gene sequence: CDR1 LNHDA, CDR2 SQIVND (reference sequence). CDR3 length: 15 residues. The CDR3 loop is CASSLTGTLSYGYTF. The CDR3 DNA is TGTGCCAGTAGTCTAACAGGGACTCTTTCCTATGGCTACACCTTC.

This chain links TRBV28 with TRBJ1-4, with D unclear. CDR1 and CDR2 from the germline V gene are MDHEN and SYDVKM. The CDR3 sequence is 12 residues long. The germline V and J ends were trimmed by 1 base and 8 bases, with 5 bases remaining between them. In DNA, the CDR3 is TGTGCCAGCAGTTTATACTACGAAAAACTGTTTTTT. It translates to CASSLYYEKLFF.